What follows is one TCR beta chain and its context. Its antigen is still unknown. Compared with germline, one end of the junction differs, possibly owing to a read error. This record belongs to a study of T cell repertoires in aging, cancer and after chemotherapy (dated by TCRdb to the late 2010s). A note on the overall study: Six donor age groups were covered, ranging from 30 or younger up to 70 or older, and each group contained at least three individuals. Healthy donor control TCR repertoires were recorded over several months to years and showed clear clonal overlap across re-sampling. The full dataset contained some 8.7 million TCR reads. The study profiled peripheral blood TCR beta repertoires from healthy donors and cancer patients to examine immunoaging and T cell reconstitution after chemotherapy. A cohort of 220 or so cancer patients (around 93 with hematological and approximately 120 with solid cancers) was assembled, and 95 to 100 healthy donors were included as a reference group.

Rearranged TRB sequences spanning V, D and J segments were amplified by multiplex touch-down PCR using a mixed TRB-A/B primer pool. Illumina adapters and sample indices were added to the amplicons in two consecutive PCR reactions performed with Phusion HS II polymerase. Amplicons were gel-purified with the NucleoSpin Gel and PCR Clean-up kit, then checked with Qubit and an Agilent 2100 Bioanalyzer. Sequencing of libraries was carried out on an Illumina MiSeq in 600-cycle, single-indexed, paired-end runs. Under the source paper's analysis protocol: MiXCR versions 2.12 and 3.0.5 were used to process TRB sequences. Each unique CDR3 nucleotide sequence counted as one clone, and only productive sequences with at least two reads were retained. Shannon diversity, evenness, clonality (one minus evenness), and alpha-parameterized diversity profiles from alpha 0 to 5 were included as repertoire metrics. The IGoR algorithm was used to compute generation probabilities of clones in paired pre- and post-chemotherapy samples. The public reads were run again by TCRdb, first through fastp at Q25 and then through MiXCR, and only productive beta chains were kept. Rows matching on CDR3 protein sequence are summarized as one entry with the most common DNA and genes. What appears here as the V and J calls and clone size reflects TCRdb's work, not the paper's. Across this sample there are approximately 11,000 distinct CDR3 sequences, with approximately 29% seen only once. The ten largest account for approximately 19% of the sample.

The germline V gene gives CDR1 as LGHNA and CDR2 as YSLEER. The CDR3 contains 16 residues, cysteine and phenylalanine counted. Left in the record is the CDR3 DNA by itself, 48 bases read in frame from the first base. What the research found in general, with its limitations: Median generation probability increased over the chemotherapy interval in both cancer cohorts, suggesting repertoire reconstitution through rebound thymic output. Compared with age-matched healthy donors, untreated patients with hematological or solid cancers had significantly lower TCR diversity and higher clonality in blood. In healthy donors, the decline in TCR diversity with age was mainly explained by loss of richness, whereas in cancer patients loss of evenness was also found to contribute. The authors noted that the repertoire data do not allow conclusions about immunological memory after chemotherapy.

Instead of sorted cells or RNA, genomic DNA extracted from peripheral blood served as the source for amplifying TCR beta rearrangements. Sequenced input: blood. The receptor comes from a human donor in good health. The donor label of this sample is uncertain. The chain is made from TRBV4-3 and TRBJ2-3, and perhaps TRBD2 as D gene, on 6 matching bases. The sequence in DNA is TGTGCCAGCAGAGGGACGAGCGGGCCTTTCACAGATACGCAGTATTTT. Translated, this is CASRGTSGPFTDTQYF.